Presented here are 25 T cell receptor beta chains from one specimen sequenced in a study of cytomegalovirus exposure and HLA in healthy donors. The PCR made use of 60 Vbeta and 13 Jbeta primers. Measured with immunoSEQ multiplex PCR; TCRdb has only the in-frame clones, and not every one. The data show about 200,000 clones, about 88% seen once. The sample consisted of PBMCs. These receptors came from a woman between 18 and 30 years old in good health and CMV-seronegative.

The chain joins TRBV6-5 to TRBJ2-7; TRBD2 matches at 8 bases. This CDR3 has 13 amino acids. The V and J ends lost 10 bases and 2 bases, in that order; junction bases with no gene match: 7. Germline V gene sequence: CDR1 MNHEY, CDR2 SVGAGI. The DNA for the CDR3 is TGTGCCACCAAGACTAGCGCAACCTACGAGCAGTACTTC. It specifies CATKTSATYEQYF.

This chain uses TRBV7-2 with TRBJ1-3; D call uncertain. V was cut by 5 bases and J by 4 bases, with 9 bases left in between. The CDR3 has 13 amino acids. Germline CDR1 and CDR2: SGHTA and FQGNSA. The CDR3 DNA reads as TGTGCCAGCAGCCGCCAGAACGGAAACACCATATATTTT. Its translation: CASSRQNGNTIYF.

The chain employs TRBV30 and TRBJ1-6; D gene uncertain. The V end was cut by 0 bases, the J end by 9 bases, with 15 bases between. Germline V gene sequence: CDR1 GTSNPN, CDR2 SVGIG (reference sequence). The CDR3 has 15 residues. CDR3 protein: CAWSVGRTAGSPLHF. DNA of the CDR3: TGTGCCTGGAGTGTAGGGCGGACCGCGGGTTCACCCCTCCACTTT.

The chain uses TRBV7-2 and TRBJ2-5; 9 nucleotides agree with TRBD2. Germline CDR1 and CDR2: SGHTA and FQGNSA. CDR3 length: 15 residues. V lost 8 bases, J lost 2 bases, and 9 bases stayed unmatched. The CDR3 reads CASGWGLAEQETQYF. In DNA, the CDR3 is TGTGCCAGCGGATGGGGACTAGCAGAACAAGAGACCCAGTACTTC.

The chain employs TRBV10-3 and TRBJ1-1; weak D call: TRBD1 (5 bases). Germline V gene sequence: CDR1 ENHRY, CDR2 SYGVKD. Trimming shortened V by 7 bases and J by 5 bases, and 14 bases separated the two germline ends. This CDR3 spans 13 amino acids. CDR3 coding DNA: TGTGCCATCACCCCCTCTGGGGGGACTGAAGCTTTCTTT. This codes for CAITPSGGTEAFF.

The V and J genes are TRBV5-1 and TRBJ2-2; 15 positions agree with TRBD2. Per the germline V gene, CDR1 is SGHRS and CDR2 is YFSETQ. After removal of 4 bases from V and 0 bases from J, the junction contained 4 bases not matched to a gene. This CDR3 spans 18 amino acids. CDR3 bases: TGCGCCAGCAGCACCGGGACTAGCGGGAGGTCGAACACCGGGGAGCTGTTTTTT. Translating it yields CASSTGTSGRSNTGELFF.

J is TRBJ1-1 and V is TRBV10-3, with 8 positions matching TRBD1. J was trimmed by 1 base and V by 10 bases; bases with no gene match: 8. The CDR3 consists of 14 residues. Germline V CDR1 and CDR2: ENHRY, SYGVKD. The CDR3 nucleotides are TGTGCCAGCACCCCTGGGACAGGGAACACTGAAGCTTTCTTT. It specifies CASTPGTGNTEAFF.

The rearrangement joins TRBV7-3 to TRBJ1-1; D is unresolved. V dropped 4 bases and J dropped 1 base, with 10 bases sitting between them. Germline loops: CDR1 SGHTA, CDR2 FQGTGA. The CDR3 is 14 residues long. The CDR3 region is CASSSSLQNTEAFF. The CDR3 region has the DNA TGTGCCAGCAGCTCAAGCCTGCAGAACACTGAAGCTTTCTTT.

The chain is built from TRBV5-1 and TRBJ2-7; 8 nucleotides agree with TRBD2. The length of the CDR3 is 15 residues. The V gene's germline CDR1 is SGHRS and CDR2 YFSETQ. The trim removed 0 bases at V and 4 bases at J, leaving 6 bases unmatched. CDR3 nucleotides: TGCGCCAGCAGCTTGGAGGCGGGGGGACAATACGAGCAGTACTTC. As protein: CASSLEAGGQYEQYF.

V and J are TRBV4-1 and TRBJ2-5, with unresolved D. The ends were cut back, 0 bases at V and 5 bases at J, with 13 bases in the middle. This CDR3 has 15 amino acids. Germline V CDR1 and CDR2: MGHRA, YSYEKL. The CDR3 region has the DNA TGCGCCAGCAGCCAAGATCCGACTGAACGGGAGACCCAGTACTTC. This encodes CASSQDPTERETQYF.

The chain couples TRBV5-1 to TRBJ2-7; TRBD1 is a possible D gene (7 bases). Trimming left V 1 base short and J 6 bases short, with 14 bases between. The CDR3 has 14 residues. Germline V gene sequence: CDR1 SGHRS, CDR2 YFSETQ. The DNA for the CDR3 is TGCGCCAGCAGCTTGTCAGGGGGGTACGTCGAGCAGTACTTC. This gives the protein CASSLSGGYVEQYF. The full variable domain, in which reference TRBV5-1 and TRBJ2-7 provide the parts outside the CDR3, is KAGVTQTPRYLIKTRGQQVTLSCSPISGHRSVSWYQQTPGQGLQFLFEYFSETQRNKGNFPGRFSGRQFSNSRSEMNVSTLELGDSALYLCASSLSGGYVEQYFGPGTRLTVT.

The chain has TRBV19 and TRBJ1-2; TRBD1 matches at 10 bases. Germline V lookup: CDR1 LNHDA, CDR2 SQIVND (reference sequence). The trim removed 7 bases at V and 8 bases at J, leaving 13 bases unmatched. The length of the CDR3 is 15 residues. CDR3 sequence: CASTTDRGLGGGYTF. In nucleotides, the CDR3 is TGTGCCAGTACCACAGACAGGGGGCTCGGTGGCGGCTACACCTTC.

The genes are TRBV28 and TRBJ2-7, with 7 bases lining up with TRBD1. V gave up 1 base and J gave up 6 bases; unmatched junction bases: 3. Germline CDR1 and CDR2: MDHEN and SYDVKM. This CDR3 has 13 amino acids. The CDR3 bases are TGTGCCAGCAGTTTATACAGGGGTTCCGAGCAGTACTTC. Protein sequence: CASSLYRGSEQYF.

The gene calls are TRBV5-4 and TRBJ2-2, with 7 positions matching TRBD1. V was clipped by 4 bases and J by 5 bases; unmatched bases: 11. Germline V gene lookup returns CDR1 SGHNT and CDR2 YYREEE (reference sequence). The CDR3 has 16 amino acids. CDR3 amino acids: CASSSRGLDTTGELFF. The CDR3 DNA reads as TGTGCCAGCAGCAGCAGGGGGTTGGATACTACCGGGGAGCTGTTTTTT.

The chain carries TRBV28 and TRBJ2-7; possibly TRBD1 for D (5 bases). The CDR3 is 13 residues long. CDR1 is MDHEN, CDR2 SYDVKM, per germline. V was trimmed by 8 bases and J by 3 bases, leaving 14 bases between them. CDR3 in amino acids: CASSFEQGYEQYF. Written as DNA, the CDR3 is TGTGCCAGCTCCTTCGAGCAGGGCTACGAGCAGTACTTC.

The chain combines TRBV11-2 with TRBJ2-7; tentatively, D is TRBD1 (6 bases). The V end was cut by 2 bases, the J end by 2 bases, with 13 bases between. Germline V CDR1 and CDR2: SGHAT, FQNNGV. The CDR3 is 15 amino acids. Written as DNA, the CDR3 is TGTGCCAGCAGCTTACCCCGGGACACCCCCTACGAGCAGTACTTC. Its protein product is CASSLPRDTPYEQYF.

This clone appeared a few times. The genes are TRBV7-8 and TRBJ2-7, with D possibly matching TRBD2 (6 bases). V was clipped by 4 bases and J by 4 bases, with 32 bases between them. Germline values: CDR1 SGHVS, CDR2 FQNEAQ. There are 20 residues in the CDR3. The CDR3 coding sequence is TGTGCCAGCAGCTCCGTAGAGCCCCCCCCCGGGGACTGTGGGGCTTACGAGCAGTACTTC. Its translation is CASSSVEPPPGDCGAYEQYF. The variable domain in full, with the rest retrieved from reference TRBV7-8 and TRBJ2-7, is GAGVSQSPRYKVAKRGQDVALRCDPISGHVSLFWYQQALGQGPEFLTYFQNEAQLDKSGLPSDRFFAERPEGSVSTLKIQRTQQEDSAVYLCASSSVEPPPGDCGAYEQYFGPGTRLTVT.

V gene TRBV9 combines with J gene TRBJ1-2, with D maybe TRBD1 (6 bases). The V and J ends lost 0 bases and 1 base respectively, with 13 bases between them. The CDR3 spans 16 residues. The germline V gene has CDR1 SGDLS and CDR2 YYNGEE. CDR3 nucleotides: TGTGCCAGCAGCGTAGCCTGGGGGCGGCGTAACTATGGCTACACCTTC. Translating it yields CASSVAWGRRNYGYTF.

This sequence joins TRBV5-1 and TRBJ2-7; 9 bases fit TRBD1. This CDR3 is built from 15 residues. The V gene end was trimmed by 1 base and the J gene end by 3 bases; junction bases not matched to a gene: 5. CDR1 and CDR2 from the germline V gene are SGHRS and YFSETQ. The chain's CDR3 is CASSLMGTGSYEQYF. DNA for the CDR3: TGCGCCAGCAGCTTGATGGGGACAGGGAGCTACGAGCAGTACTTC.

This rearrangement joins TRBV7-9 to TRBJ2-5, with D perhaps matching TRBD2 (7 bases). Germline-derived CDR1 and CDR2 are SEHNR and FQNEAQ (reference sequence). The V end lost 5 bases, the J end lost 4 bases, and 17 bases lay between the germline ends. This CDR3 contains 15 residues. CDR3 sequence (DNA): TGTGCCAGCAGCCTGACCTCGGGGGGCGGAGAGACCCAGTACTTC. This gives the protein CASSLTSGGGETQYF.

CDR3 sequence (DNA): TGTGCCAGCAGGGACAGGAACCAAGAGACCCAGTACTTC. It specifies CASRDRNQETQYF. The chain recombines TRBV5-6 with TRBJ2-5; TRBD1 matches at 7 bases. Germline-derived CDR1 and CDR2 are SGHDT and YYEEEE. The CDR3 has 13 residues. With 5 bases clipped from V and 0 bases from J, the junction kept 1 base outside the gene matches.

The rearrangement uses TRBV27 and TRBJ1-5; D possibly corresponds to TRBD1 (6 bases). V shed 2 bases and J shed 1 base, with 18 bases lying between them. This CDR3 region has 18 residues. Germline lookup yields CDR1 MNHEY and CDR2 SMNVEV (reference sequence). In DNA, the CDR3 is TGTGCCAGCAGTTTAGTGGGACACTCGTTCCGGAGCAATCAGCCCCAGCATTTT. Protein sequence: CASSLVGHSFRSNQPQHF.

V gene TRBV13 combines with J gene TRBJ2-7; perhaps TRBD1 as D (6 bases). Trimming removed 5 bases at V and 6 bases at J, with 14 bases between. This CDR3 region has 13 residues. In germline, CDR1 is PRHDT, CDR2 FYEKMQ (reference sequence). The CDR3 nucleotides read TGTGCCAGCAGCAGTAGCCCAGGGGTCGAGCAGTACTTC. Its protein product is CASSSSPGVEQYF.

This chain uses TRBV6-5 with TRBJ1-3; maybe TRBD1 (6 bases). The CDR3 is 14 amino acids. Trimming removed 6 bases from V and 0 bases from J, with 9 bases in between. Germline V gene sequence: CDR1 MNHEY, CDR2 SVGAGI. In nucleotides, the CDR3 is TGTGCCAGCAGGCCACAGGGCTCTGGAAACACCATATATTTT. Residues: CASRPQGSGNTIYF.

In DNA, the CDR3 is TGTGCCAGCAACGTAGCGGGAGGGAGGGTAAACGAGCAGTACTTC. Amino acid sequence: CASNVAGGRVNEQYF. The chain joins TRBV11-3 to TRBJ2-7; 11 bases agree with TRBD2. Germline CDR1 SGHNT, CDR2 YENEEA. Trimming cost V 7 bases and J 5 bases; bases outside gene matches: 10. CDR3 length: 15 amino acids.